The 8 T cell receptor beta chains reported below all come from one sample, sequenced in a study of blood T cell repertoires in COVID-19. The protocol was immunoSEQ multiplex PCR, while the TCRdb copy is restricted to in-frame clones and leaves out a portion. The sample includes roughly 250,000 clones, around four fifths of them seen just once. The sequencing sample was made of peripheral blood. These receptors were taken from a woman aged 35 to 49 with active or convalescent COVID-19.

The chain uses TRBV11-3 and TRBJ2-3, with TRBD1 matching 7 bases. Per the germline V gene, CDR1 is SGHNT and CDR2 is YENEEA. This CDR3 has 14 amino acids. V shed 5 bases, J shed 2 bases, and the junction held 4 bases outside the gene matches. The CDR3 DNA is TGTGCCAGCAGCAGGGGGCGAGCCACAGATACGCAGTATTTT. Amino acid sequence: CASSRGRATDTQYF.

This clone was detected only a few times. The rearrangement joins TRBV7-9 to TRBJ1-1; TRBD1 is a possible D gene (5 bases). CDR1 SEHNR and CDR2 FQNEAQ come from the germline V gene (reference sequence). V was shortened by 4 bases and J by 3 bases, with 12 bases between the two germline ends. The CDR3 is 14 residues long. The DNA of the CDR3 is TGTGCCAGCAGCTCACGGGGGGGAGACACTGAAGCTTTCTTT. Translating gives CASSSRGGDTEAFF.

The gene calls are TRBV5-4 and TRBJ2-1; 7 positions agree with TRBD2. Per germline, CDR1 SGHNT and CDR2 YYREEE (reference sequence). The CDR3 is 15 residues long. J gave up 6 bases and V 3 bases, and 9 bases lay outside the gene matches. For the CDR3, the DNA is TGTGCCAGCAGCTCGGGGGGTTCAAATGGCAATGAGCAGTTCTTC. Protein sequence: CASSSGGSNGNEQFF. Using reference TRBV5-4 and TRBJ2-1 for the parts outside the CDR3, the full variable domain is ETGVTQSPTHLIKTRGQQVTLRCSSQSGHNTVSWYQQALGQGPQFIFQYYREEENGRGNFPPRFSGLQFPNYSSELNVNALELDDSALYLCASSSGGSNGNEQFFGPGTRLTVL.

Many counts were recorded for this clone. The chain uses TRBV2 and TRBJ1-5; a possible D gene is TRBD1 (5 bases). CDR3 size: 15 residues. Trimming shortened V by 3 bases and J by 1 base, and 10 bases separated the two germline ends. Germline V gives CDR1 SNHLY, CDR2 FYNNEI. CDR3 protein: CASSDQGLSNQPQHF. The CDR3 nucleotides read TGTGCCAGCAGTGACCAGGGCCTAAGCAATCAGCCCCAGCATTTT. Full variable domain (outside the CDR3, taken from reference TRBV2 and TRBJ1-5): EPEVTQTPSHQVTQMGQEVILRCVPISNHLYFYWYRQILGQKVEFLVSFYNNEISEKSEIFDDQFSVERPDGSNFTLKIRSTKLEDSAMYFCASSDQGLSNQPQHFGDGTRLSIL.

The chain combines TRBV12-3 or TRBV12-4 with TRBJ1-1; D is unclear. V lost 4 bases to trimming and J lost 4 bases, with 10 bases between them. The CDR3 runs to 13 residues. CDR3 sequence: CASSWRVSTEAFF. CDR3 DNA: TGTGCCAGCAGTTGGCGGGTCTCCACTGAAGCTTTCTTT.

This clone was seen once. V is TRBV5-4 and J is TRBJ1-1; 11 bases agree with TRBD1. The CDR3 length is 16 residues. Germline V gene lookup returns CDR1 SGHNT and CDR2 YYREEE (reference sequence). The ends lost 3 bases at V and 3 bases at J; junction bases unmatched: 7. The CDR3: CASSWAPGQGDTEAFF. Here the CDR3 DNA reads TGTGCCAGCAGCTGGGCGCCGGGACAGGGGGACACTGAAGCTTTCTTT.

In this sample, this clone turned up once. The V and J genes are TRBV2 and TRBJ1-2; D unclear. From germline, CDR1 is SNHLY and CDR2 FYNNEI. The CDR3 is 14 amino acids. Trimming took 4 bases from V and 0 from J, leaving 9 bases between them. As DNA, the CDR3 is TGTGCCAGCAGTGGTATACGAGCTAACTATGGCTACACCTTC. It encodes CASSGIRANYGYTF. The full variable domain, rest sourced from reference TRBV2 and TRBJ1-2, is EPEVTQTPSHQVTQMGQEVILRCVPISNHLYFYWYRQILGQKVEFLVSFYNNEISEKSEIFDDQFSVERPDGSNFTLKIRSTKLEDSAMYFCASSGIRANYGYTFGSGTRLTVV.

V usage is TRBV9 and J usage is TRBJ1-6; TRBD1 aligns across 7 bases. The CDR3 runs 14 residues. V was pared by 2 bases and J by 10 bases, with 6 bases of the junction left unmatched. Germline CDR1 is SGDLS and CDR2 is YYNGEE. CDR3 residues: CASSVGTVGSPLHF. CDR3 bases: TGTGCCAGCAGCGTGGGGACAGTAGGATCACCCCTCCACTTT. The full variable domain, rest sourced from reference TRBV9 and TRBJ1-6, is DSGVTQTPKHLITATGQRVTLRCSPRSGDLSVYWYQQSLDQGLQFLIQYYNGEERAKGNILERFSAQQFPDLHSELNLSSLELGDSALYFCASSVGTVGSPLHFGNGTRLTVT.